This T cell receptor (beta chain) was sequenced for a study of Tregs in tolerant kidney transplant recipients. The nonmyeloablative bone marrow transplants came from related graft donors, with transient mixed chimerism. Unstimulated Tregs (CD4+CD25+CD127-) and CD4+CD25- non-Tregs were sorted from PBMCs. Sequencing used immunoSEQ multiplex PCR; TCRdb keeps in-frame clones, though not all of them. The data contain some 50,000 clones, about nine tenths of them singletons. Study findings and constraints: Biological reproducibility was not directly addressed in this study. Donor-specific Treg expansion exceeded global Treg expansion in tolerant patients, suggesting antigen drive. Few patients were studied, so findings need validation in larger groups.

Turning to this clone: Its antigen is undetermined.

Looked up from germline, CDR1 is LGHNA and CDR2 is YSLEER. This CDR3 has 17 amino acids. The ends lost 0 bases at V and 6 bases at J; junction bases unmatched: 4. The sequenced sample was CD8+ T cells from blood (PBMCs), obtained 12 months after the transplant. This TCR derives from a human patient who received a combined kidney and bone marrow transplant. Part of the T cell pool may stem from the graft donor. The rearrangement uses TRBV4-3 and TRBJ2-1, with 14 bases that match TRBD2. The CDR3 loop reads CASSQDRTSGGLNEQFF. In DNA form, the CDR3 reads TGCGCCAGCAGCCAAGATCGGACTAGCGGGGGGCTCAATGAGCAGTTCTTC.